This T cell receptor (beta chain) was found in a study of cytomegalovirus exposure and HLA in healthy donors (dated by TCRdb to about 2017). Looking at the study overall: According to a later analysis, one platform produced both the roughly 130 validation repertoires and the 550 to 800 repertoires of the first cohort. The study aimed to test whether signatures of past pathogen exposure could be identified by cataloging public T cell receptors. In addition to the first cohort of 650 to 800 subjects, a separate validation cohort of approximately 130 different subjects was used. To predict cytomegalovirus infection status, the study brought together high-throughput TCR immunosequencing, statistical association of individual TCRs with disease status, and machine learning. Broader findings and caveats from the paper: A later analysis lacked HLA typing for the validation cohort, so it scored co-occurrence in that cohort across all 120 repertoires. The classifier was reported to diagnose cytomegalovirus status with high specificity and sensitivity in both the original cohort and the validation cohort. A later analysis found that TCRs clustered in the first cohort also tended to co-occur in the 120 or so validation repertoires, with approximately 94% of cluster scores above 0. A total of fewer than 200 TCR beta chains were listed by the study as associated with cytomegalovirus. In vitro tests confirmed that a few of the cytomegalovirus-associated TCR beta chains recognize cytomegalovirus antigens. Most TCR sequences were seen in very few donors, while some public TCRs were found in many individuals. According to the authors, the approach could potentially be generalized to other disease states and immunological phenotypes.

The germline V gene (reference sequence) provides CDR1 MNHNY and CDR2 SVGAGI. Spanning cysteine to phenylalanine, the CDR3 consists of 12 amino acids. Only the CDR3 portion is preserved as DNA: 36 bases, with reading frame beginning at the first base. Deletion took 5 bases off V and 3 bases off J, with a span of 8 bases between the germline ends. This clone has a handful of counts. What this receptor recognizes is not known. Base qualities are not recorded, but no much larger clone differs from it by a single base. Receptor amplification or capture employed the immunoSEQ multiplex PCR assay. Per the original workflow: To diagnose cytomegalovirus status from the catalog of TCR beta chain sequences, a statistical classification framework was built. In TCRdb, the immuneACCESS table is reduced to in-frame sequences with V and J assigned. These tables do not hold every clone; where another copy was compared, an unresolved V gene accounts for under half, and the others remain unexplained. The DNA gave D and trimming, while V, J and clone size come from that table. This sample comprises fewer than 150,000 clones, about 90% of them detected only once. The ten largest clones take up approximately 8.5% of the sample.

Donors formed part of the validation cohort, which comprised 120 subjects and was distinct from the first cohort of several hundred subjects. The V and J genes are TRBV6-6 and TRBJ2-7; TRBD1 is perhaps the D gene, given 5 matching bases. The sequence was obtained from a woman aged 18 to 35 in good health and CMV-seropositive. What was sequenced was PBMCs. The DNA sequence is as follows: TGTGCCAGCAGTCTCCAGGGCTACGAGCAGTACTTC. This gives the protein CASSLQGYEQYF.